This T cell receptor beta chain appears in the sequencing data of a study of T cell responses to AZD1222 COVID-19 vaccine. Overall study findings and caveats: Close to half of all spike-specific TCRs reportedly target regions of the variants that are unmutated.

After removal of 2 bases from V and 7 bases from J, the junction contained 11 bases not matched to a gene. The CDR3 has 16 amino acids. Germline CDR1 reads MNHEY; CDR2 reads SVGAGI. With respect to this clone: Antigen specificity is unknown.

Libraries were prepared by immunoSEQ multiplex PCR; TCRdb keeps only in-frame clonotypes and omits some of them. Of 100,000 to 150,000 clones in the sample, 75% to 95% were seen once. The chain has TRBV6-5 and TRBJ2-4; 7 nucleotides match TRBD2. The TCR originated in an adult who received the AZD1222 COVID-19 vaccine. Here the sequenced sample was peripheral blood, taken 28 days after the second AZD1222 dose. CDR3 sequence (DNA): TGTGCCAGCAGTTACGGGGTCGGGGGGAACGGGAACATTCAGTACTTC. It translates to CASSYGVGGNGNIQYF.